These T cell receptor beta chains were read from a single sample in a study of T cell responses to AZD1222 COVID-19 vaccine. The table came from immunoSEQ multiplex PCR; TCRdb's copy has only in-frame clones and leaves some out. The sample has some 150,000 clones; 75% to 90% are singletons. The specimen comprised peripheral blood, sampled 28 days after the second AZD1222 dose. Source of these receptors: an adult who received the AZD1222 COVID-19 vaccine. CDR3s include the opening cysteine and the closing phenylalanine or tryptophan. Each record gives: CDR3 DNA, CDR3 protein, D gene, J gene, V gene, clone size. The D gene is left open where the match is weak. The size entry is marked missing in some rows and otherwise reads once, few, many or a size class.

cdr3_nt: TGTGCCAGCAGACCTTCAGGGGCCGCCGGGGAGCTGTTTTTT
cdr3_aa: CASRPSGAAGELFF
d_call: NA
j_call: TRBJ2-2
v_call: TRBV2
clone_size: NA

cdr3_nt: TGCGCCAGCAGCGGGTTGGATACGCAGTATTTT
cdr3_aa: CASSGLDTQYF
d_call: NA
j_call: TRBJ2-3
v_call: TRBV5-1
clone_size: NA

cdr3_nt: TGTGCCAGCAGCCGAGGTTCCCTTATGGAGACCCAGTACTTC
cdr3_aa: CASSRGSLMETQYF
d_call: NA
j_call: TRBJ2-5
v_call: TRBV5-4
clone_size: NA

cdr3_nt: TGTGCCAGCAGTAACGGGGATTCCTACGAGCAGTACTTC
cdr3_aa: CASSNGDSYEQYF
d_call: NA
j_call: TRBJ2-7
v_call: TRBV6-5
clone_size: NA

cdr3_nt: TGTGCCAGCACCTCGGCGAGGGGCGCTGAAGCTTTCTTT
cdr3_aa: CASTSARGAEAFF
d_call: NA
j_call: TRBJ1-1
v_call: TRBV6-6
clone_size: NA

cdr3_nt: TGCGCCAGCAGCCGCGGGTATAATGAGCAGTTCTTC
cdr3_aa: CASSRGYNEQFF
d_call: NA
j_call: TRBJ2-1
v_call: TRBV4-1
clone_size: once

cdr3_nt: TGTGCCAGCAGTTACGGTTTTGGGAATCAGCCCCAGCATTTT
cdr3_aa: CASSYGFGNQPQHF
d_call: NA
j_call: TRBJ1-5
v_call: TRBV6-2/TRBV6-3
clone_size: once

cdr3_nt: TGTGCCAGCTCACCACTACAAGACACTGAAGCTTTCTTT
cdr3_aa: CASSPLQDTEAFF
d_call: NA
j_call: TRBJ1-1
v_call: TRBV18
clone_size: NA

cdr3_nt: TGTGCCAGCAGTGGAGGAGGGACAGGGCGAAGGGGCTATGGCTACACCTTC
cdr3_aa: CASSGGGTGRRGYGYTF
d_call: TRBD1
j_call: TRBJ1-2
v_call: TRBV6-2/TRBV6-3
clone_size: NA

cdr3_nt: TGTGCCAGCAGTTTATGGGACAGAGATACGCAGTATTTT
cdr3_aa: CASSLWDRDTQYF
d_call: TRBD1
j_call: TRBJ2-3
v_call: TRBV12-3/TRBV12-4
clone_size: once

cdr3_nt: TGTGCCAGCTCGTACTACACTGAAGCTTTCTTT
cdr3_aa: CASSYYTEAFF
d_call: NA
j_call: TRBJ1-1
v_call: TRBV2
clone_size: NA

cdr3_nt: TGCGCCAGCAGCTTTTTCGGGGACGCTGAAGCTTTCTTT
cdr3_aa: CASSFFGDAEAFF
d_call: NA
j_call: TRBJ1-1
v_call: TRBV5-1
clone_size: once

cdr3_nt: TGTGCCAGCAGTTACAAGGGAGTAGGGGCCAACGTCCTGACTTTC
cdr3_aa: CASSYKGVGANVLTF
d_call: NA
j_call: TRBJ2-6
v_call: TRBV6-5
clone_size: NA

cdr3_nt: TGTGCAAGTCGCCCATGCCCTAGGGACAGGGGGTCCTACGAGCAGTACTTC
cdr3_aa: CASRPCPRDRGSYEQYF
d_call: NA
j_call: TRBJ2-7
v_call: TRBV12-2
clone_size: NA

cdr3_nt: TGTGCCAGCAGCTCCCCCTATAGCGGGAGAGACTCCTACAATGAGCAGTTCTTC
cdr3_aa: CASSSPYSGRDSYNEQFF
d_call: TRBD2
j_call: TRBJ2-1
v_call: TRBV11-2
clone_size: NA

cdr3_nt: TGTGCCTGGAGTTCCCGGGACAGGGGGTCCTCACCCCTCCACTTT
cdr3_aa: CAWSSRDRGSSPLHF
d_call: TRBD1
j_call: TRBJ1-6
v_call: TRBV30
clone_size: NA

cdr3_nt: TGTGCCAGCAGCTTAGGAGGACTAGCGGGGGCCTACGAGCAGTACTTC
cdr3_aa: CASSLGGLAGAYEQYF
d_call: TRBD2
j_call: TRBJ2-7
v_call: TRBV13
clone_size: NA

cdr3_nt: TGTGCCAGCAGTTCCTTGGATGTGCCCTCTATCTACAATGAGCAGTTCTTC
cdr3_aa: CASSSLDVPSIYNEQFF
d_call: NA
j_call: TRBJ2-1
v_call: TRBV2
clone_size: NA

cdr3_nt: TGCGCCAGCTTTGGGTCCGGGGGAACTGAAGCTTTCTTT
cdr3_aa: CASFGSGGTEAFF
d_call: NA
j_call: TRBJ1-1
v_call: TRBV5-1
clone_size: NA

cdr3_nt: TGTGCCAGCAGTGAAGGAGGGAATGATCAGCCCCAGCATTTT
cdr3_aa: CASSEGGNDQPQHF
d_call: NA
j_call: TRBJ1-5
v_call: TRBV6-1
clone_size: NA

cdr3_nt: TGTGCCACCAGCAGAGAGACTAGCGGGAGTTACGAGCAGTACTTC
cdr3_aa: CATSRETSGSYEQYF
d_call: TRBD2
j_call: TRBJ2-7
v_call: TRBV15
clone_size: NA

cdr3_nt: TGTGCCAGCAGCGCCGCCGATAGGACCTCTGGAAACACCATATATTTT
cdr3_aa: CASSAADRTSGNTIYF
d_call: NA
j_call: TRBJ1-3
v_call: TRBV9
clone_size: NA

cdr3_nt: TGTGCCAGCAGCTCGGGACTGCTGAACACTGAAGCTTTCTTT
cdr3_aa: CASSSGLLNTEAFF
d_call: NA
j_call: TRBJ1-1
v_call: TRBV7-2
clone_size: NA

cdr3_nt: TGTGCCAGCGACAGGGGCTATGGCTACACCTTC
cdr3_aa: CASDRGYGYTF
d_call: TRBD1
j_call: TRBJ1-2
v_call: TRBV28
clone_size: once

cdr3_nt: TGTGCCAGCAGCTTGCCAGGGGCTAACTATGGCTACACCTTC
cdr3_aa: CASSLPGANYGYTF
d_call: NA
j_call: TRBJ1-2
v_call: TRBV7-2
clone_size: NA

cdr3_nt: TGTGCCAGCAGTAGAACGTCAAACACTGAAGCTTTCTTT
cdr3_aa: CASSRTSNTEAFF
d_call: NA
j_call: TRBJ1-1
v_call: TRBV9
clone_size: few

cdr3_nt: TGTGCCAGCAGCTTCATGGGCTCCTACAATGAGCAGTTCTTC
cdr3_aa: CASSFMGSYNEQFF
d_call: NA
j_call: TRBJ2-1
v_call: TRBV7-9
clone_size: NA

cdr3_nt: TGTGCCAGCAGCTCCGTAGGGGCGGGGGCGCTCCTGAACACCATATATTTT
cdr3_aa: CASSSVGAGALLNTIYF
d_call: NA
j_call: TRBJ1-3
v_call: TRBV7-8
clone_size: NA

cdr3_nt: TGTGCCAGCCGTTTCGCCGGGACAGTCTCCTACGAGCAGTACTTC
cdr3_aa: CASRFAGTVSYEQYF
d_call: TRBD1
j_call: TRBJ2-7
v_call: TRBV28
clone_size: NA

cdr3_nt: TGTGCCAGCTCACCATCAGGTTCCTACGAGCAGTACTTC
cdr3_aa: CASSPSGSYEQYF
d_call: NA
j_call: TRBJ2-7
v_call: TRBV18
clone_size: NA

cdr3_nt: TGTGCCACCAGTGGTTCTGGGGGTATATACAATGAGCAGTTCTTC
cdr3_aa: CATSGSGGIYNEQFF
d_call: NA
j_call: TRBJ2-1
v_call: TRBV24-1
clone_size: NA

cdr3_nt: TGTGCCATCAGTCCCTCTTTTAATGAAAAACTGTTTTTT
cdr3_aa: CAISPSFNEKLFF
d_call: NA
j_call: TRBJ1-4
v_call: TRBV10-3
clone_size: NA

cdr3_nt: TGTGCCAGCTCCGGGACATTAGATCAGCCCCAGCATTTT
cdr3_aa: CASSGTLDQPQHF
d_call: NA
j_call: TRBJ1-5
v_call: TRBV19
clone_size: NA

cdr3_nt: TGCGCCAGCAGCTTTGGGACTAGCGGGGTGGAGACCCAGTACTTC
cdr3_aa: CASSFGTSGVETQYF
d_call: TRBD2
j_call: TRBJ2-5
v_call: TRBV5-1
clone_size: NA

cdr3_nt: TGTGCCAGCAGTTCCAACCCGTACCAAGAGACCCAGTACTTC
cdr3_aa: CASSSNPYQETQYF
d_call: NA
j_call: TRBJ2-5
v_call: TRBV28
clone_size: NA

cdr3_nt: TGTGCCTGGAGTGGACGGAACACTGAAGCTTTCTTT
cdr3_aa: CAWSGRNTEAFF
d_call: NA
j_call: TRBJ1-1
v_call: TRBV30
clone_size: once

cdr3_nt: TGTGCCAGCAGGCTGGGAAGCGGACCCAACAATGAGCAGTTCTTC
cdr3_aa: CASRLGSGPNNEQFF
d_call: NA
j_call: TRBJ2-1
v_call: TRBV27
clone_size: NA

cdr3_nt: TGTGCCAGCAGCAAGCCCTCACAGGGGATGAACACTGAAGCTTTCTTT
cdr3_aa: CASSKPSQGMNTEAFF
d_call: TRBD1
j_call: TRBJ1-1
v_call: TRBV14
clone_size: NA

cdr3_nt: TGCGCCAGCAGCCAGAGAGACAGAATGGACACTGAAGCTTTCTTT
cdr3_aa: CASSQRDRMDTEAFF
d_call: NA
j_call: TRBJ1-1
v_call: TRBV4-3
clone_size: NA

cdr3_nt: TGTGCCAGTAATCAACAGGGAGGAAACACCATATATTTT
cdr3_aa: CASNQQGGNTIYF
d_call: NA
j_call: TRBJ1-3
v_call: TRBV19
clone_size: once

cdr3_nt: TGTGCCAGCTCACCTACGGGGAGCATGAACTATGGCTACACCTTC
cdr3_aa: CASSPTGSMNYGYTF
d_call: NA
j_call: TRBJ1-2
v_call: TRBV18
clone_size: NA

cdr3_nt: TGTGCCAGCAGCCAAGATGGGAACTATGGCTACACCTTC
cdr3_aa: CASSQDGNYGYTF
d_call: NA
j_call: TRBJ1-2
v_call: TRBV3-1/TRBV3-2
clone_size: NA

cdr3_nt: TGTGCCAGTAGTATAGGGGCCGGCTCCTACGAGCAGTACTTC
cdr3_aa: CASSIGAGSYEQYF
d_call: NA
j_call: TRBJ2-7
v_call: TRBV19
clone_size: NA

cdr3_nt: TGTGCCAGCAGTCGACCGGGGACCCAGTACTTC
cdr3_aa: CASSRPGTQYF
d_call: NA
j_call: TRBJ2-5
v_call: TRBV28
clone_size: NA

cdr3_nt: TGTGCCAGCAGCAAAGCCCCCGAACCCAAGATAGGGAGGCCGTCTGGGGCCAACGTCCTGACTTTC
cdr3_aa: CASSKAPEPKIGRPSGANVLTF
d_call: NA
j_call: TRBJ2-6
v_call: TRBV21-1
clone_size: NA

cdr3_nt: TGTGCCAGCTCGGCTAGCGGGGCCCCCTACGAGCAGTACTTC
cdr3_aa: CASSASGAPYEQYF
d_call: TRBD2
j_call: TRBJ2-7
v_call: TRBV18
clone_size: NA

cdr3_nt: TGTGCCAGCAGTAAACGGAACGCTCGGTTGCCCGAGCAGTACTTC
cdr3_aa: CASSKRNARLPEQYF
d_call: NA
j_call: TRBJ2-7
v_call: TRBV28
clone_size: NA

cdr3_nt: TGTGCCAGCAGCTTGGCTCCAACTAGCGGAGGAGGGTACGAGCAGTACTTC
cdr3_aa: CASSLAPTSGGGYEQYF
d_call: TRBD2
j_call: TRBJ2-7
v_call: TRBV5-4
clone_size: NA

cdr3_nt: TGTGCCAGCAGTGAATTCAATGGGGGTACGCAGTATTTT
cdr3_aa: CASSEFNGGTQYF
d_call: NA
j_call: TRBJ2-3
v_call: TRBV2
clone_size: NA

cdr3_nt: TGTGCCAGCAGTGCCGGGCTAGCGGGAAGTGAGCAGTTCTTC
cdr3_aa: CASSAGLAGSEQFF
d_call: TRBD2
j_call: TRBJ2-1
v_call: TRBV25-1
clone_size: NA

cdr3_nt: TGTGCCAGCAGCCTTCAGACTAGCGGGAACACCGGGGAGCTGTTTTTT
cdr3_aa: CASSLQTSGNTGELFF
d_call: TRBD2
j_call: TRBJ2-2
v_call: TRBV7-9
clone_size: NA

cdr3_nt: TGTGCCAGCAGTTTCCTTACAGGGGGCAAAGAGACCCAGTACTTC
cdr3_aa: CASSFLTGGKETQYF
d_call: TRBD1
j_call: TRBJ2-5
v_call: TRBV28
clone_size: NA

cdr3_nt: TGTGCCAGCAGCTTACAGGGCTCCTACGAGCAGTACTTC
cdr3_aa: CASSLQGSYEQYF
d_call: NA
j_call: TRBJ2-7
v_call: TRBV2
clone_size: NA

cdr3_nt: TGTGCCAGCAGTACCCGCCCCGGGACAGCTGGGGCCAACGTCCTGACTTTC
cdr3_aa: CASSTRPGTAGANVLTF
d_call: TRBD1
j_call: TRBJ2-6
v_call: TRBV6-2/TRBV6-3
clone_size: NA

cdr3_nt: TGTGCCAGCAGCTTCGGACCCGGAGAGCGGGAGGCCCGTGAGCAGTTCTTC
cdr3_aa: CASSFGPGEREAREQFF
d_call: TRBD2
j_call: TRBJ2-1
v_call: TRBV11-2
clone_size: once

cdr3_nt: TGTGCCAGCAGCCCTAAGACAGCCTACGAGCAGTACTTC
cdr3_aa: CASSPKTAYEQYF
d_call: NA
j_call: TRBJ2-7
v_call: TRBV7-8
clone_size: few

cdr3_nt: TGTGCCAGCAGCTTTGGGACAGGGGTTTCGGATGAGCAGTTCTTC
cdr3_aa: CASSFGTGVSDEQFF
d_call: TRBD1
j_call: TRBJ2-1
v_call: TRBV7-2
clone_size: few

cdr3_nt: TGTGCCAGTACCCAGGTGGCCCAGAGCTATAATTCACCCCTCCACTTT
cdr3_aa: CASTQVAQSYNSPLHF
d_call: NA
j_call: TRBJ1-6
v_call: TRBV19
clone_size: NA

cdr3_nt: TGCGCCAGCAGCGGGCCGGGACAGGGGGCCCTCTATGGCTACACCTTC
cdr3_aa: CASSGPGQGALYGYTF
d_call: TRBD1
j_call: TRBJ1-2
v_call: TRBV5-1
clone_size: NA